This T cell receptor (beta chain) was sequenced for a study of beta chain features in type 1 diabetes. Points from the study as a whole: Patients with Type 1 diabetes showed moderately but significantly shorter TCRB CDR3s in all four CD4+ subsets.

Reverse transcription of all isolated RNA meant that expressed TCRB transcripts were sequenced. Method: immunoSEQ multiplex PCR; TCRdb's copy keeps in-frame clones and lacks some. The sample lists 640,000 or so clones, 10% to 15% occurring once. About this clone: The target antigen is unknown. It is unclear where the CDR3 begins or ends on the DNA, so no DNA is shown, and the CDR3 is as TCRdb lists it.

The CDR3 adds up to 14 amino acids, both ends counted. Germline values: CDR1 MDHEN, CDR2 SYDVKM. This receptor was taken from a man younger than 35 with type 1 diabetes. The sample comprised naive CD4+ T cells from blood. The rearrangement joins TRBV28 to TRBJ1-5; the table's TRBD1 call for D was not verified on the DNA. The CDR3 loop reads CASSLDTWILAQHF.